Given below is one T cell receptor (beta chain) in context. Its antigen is still unknown. The data were taken from a study of T cell responses to AZD1222 COVID-19 vaccine. Trimming removed 0 bases from V and 7 bases from J, with 11 bases in between. Looked up from germline, CDR1 is SGHRS and CDR2 is YFSETQ. The CDR3 is 15 amino acids. The repertoire was sequenced with immunoSEQ multiplex PCR; TCRdb's copy has only in-frame clones and lacks some. This table holds about 180,000 clones, around nine tenths found once. The study's findings and limits: Only a handful of AZD1222 recipients, several in all, had baseline seropositivity. Repertoire samples came only from after the peak T cell response.

The chain carries TRBV5-1 and TRBJ1-6, with D perhaps TRBD1 (5 bases). This receptor was obtained from an adult in good health. Material: peripheral blood, obtained on day 0 of AZD1222 vaccination. The DNA for the CDR3 is TGCGCCAGCAGCTTGGGGCGGGGGAGCAATTCACCCCTCCACTTT. Its protein is CASSLGRGSNSPLHF.